This T cell receptor (beta chain) comes out of a study of T cells after yellow fever vaccination. Findings of the study overall: Abundant contaminating clonotypes from the bulk population could appear in FACS-sorted repertoires.

MiXCR was run by TCRdb on the 5' RACE reads, yielding one entry per CDR3 protein. This table has just under 600,000 distinct CDR3 sequences, approximately 13% appearing once. This clonotype appeared a few times. Its antigen is undetermined. The CDR3 extends over 13 amino acids. The V and J ends lost 7 bases and 2 bases respectively, with 10 bases between them. Germline V gene sequence: CDR1 MNHNY, CDR2 SVGAGI (reference sequence). The source was PBMCs, collected on the day of the yellow fever booster vaccination. The source of this sequence is a young man who received the YFV17D yellow fever vaccine. V gene TRBV6-6 combines with J gene TRBJ2-3; D may be TRBD2 (5 bases). The CDR3 protein is CASILRATDTQYF. The CDR3 nucleotides are TGTGCCAGCATATTGAGGGCCACAGATACGCAGTATTTT.